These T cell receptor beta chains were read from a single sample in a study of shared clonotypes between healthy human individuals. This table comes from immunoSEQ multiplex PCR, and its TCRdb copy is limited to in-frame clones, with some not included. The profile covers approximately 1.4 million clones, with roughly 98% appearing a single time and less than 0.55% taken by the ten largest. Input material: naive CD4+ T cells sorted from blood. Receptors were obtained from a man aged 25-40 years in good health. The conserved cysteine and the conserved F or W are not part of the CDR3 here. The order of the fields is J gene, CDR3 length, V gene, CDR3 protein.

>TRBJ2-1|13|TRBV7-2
ASSPDRGRNNEQF
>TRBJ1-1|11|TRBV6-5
ASRLLRGTEAF
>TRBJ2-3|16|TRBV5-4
ASSSPTSGRARRYTQY
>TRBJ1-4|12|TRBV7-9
ASSSTGGNEKLF
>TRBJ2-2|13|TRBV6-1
ASSNTGGTPGELF
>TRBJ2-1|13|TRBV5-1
ASSLLGLSYNEQF
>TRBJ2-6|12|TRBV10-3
AISQPAGANVLT
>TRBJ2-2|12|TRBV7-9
ASSHSGGSGELF
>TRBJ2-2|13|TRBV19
ASSRAGPNTGELF
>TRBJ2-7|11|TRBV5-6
ASSVSAGYEQY
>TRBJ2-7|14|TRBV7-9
ASSLALQLGSYEQY
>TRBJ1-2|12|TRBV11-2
ASSIPWGRYGYT
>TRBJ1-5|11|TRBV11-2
ASSLGPYQPQH
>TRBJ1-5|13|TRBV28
ASSYPLSSNQPQH
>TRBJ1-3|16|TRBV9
ASSVEPLGLSSGNTIY
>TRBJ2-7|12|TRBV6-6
ASRPAGISYEQY
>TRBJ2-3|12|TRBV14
ASSLQASTDTQY
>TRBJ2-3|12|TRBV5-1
ASSSLSRTDTQY
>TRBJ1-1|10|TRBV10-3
AISEGDTEAF
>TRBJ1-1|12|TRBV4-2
ASSQGRVNTEAF
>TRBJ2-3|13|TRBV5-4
AIHAISGRSDTQY
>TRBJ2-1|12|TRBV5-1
ASSLGGRASEQF
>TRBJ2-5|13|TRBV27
ASSPGTSGQETQY
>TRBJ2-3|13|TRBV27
ASSLKRVGTDTQY
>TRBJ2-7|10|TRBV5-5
ASSSSSYEQY
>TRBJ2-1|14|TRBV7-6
ASSLVEGSGRNEQF
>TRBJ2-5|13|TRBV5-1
ASSSTGTPQETQY
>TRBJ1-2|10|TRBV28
ASSDSGYGYT
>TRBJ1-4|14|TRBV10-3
AIRPGTASTNEKLF
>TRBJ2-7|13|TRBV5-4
ASSFRGTGDYEQY
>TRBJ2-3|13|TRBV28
ASSEAGAIPDTQY
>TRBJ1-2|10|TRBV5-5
ASSLGPSGYT
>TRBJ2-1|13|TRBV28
ASSNPSGRRNEQF
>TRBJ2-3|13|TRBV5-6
ASSLRTPSTDTQY
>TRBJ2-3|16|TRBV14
ASSQDPLSEGGTDTQY
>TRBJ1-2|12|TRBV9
ASSVEGQGYGYT
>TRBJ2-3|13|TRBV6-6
ASSYGGAVTDTQY
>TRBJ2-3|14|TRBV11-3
ASSLGTSGRTDTQY
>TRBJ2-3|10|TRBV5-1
ASTSSTDTQY
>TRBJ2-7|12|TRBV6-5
ASSYTGISYEQY
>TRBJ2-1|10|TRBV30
AWSERGAEQF
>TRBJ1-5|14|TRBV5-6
ASSFGQGADNQPQH
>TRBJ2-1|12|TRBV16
ASSWGASYNEQF
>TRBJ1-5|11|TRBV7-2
ASSPRGGQPQH